The 25 T cell receptor beta chains below come from one sample, sequenced in a study of HIV-infected children after antiretroviral therapy interruption (dated by TCRdb to the late 2010s). Library preparation employed 3' RACE. Sequencing was performed on an Illumina MiSeq. TCR libraries were built from RNA using a 3' RACE protocol with unique molecular identifiers to correct PCR amplification bias. TCRdb trimmed public reads at Q25 via fastp, called clones via MiXCR and kept in-frame beta chains. Entries that share a CDR3 protein sequence are merged under the most common genes and DNA. The sample contains some 51,000 distinct CDR3 sequences, more than 3.5% of them found a single time. The ten top clones hold 0.7% of the sample. Sample treatment or condition, as interpreted from the label and publication: PENTA 11 planned treatment interruption arm or continuous ART arm. Source: CD45RA+ CD4+ T cells from PBMCs, pooled from several time points, taken from a donor given antiretroviral therapy, either interrupted or continuous. The sample's cell subset or site, from its label and the paper: naive CD4+ CD45RA+ CD45RO- T cells. These receptors came from a pool of human donors with HIV.

This clonotype was observed a handful of times. The chain carries TRBV2 and TRBJ2-1; D not certain. The CDR3 extends over 13 amino acids. Germline V gene data show CDR1 as SNHLY and CDR2 as FYNNEI. Trimming stripped 7 bases from V and 2 bases from J, with 9 bases between. The CDR3 DNA reads as TGTGCCAGCACAAGGCAGGCCTACAATGAGCAGTTCTTC. As protein: CASTRQAYNEQFF.

This clonotype was found many times. The J gene is TRBJ1-1, the V gene TRBV12-5; TRBD1 might be the D (5 bases). V lost 5 bases to trimming and J lost 3 bases, with 16 bases between them. The CDR3 consists of 15 residues. Germline V gives CDR1 LGHNT, CDR2 FRNRAP. As DNA, the CDR3 is TGTGCTAGTGGTGGGATAGACAGTACGGACACTGAAGCTTTCTTT. Protein: CASGGIDSTDTEAFF.

In its sample, this clonotype was seen a few times. The chain joins TRBV29-1 to TRBJ2-3; 8 positions agree with TRBD1. The V and J ends lost 8 bases and 3 bases, in that order; junction bases with no gene match: 4. The CDR3 loop spans 12 amino acids. From germline, CDR1 is SQVTM and CDR2 ANQGSEA. CDR3 coding DNA: TGCAGCACCGGACAGGGAACAGATACGCAGTATTTT. Protein: CSTGQGTDTQYF.

This clonotype came up many times. The chain combines TRBV12-3 or TRBV12-4 with TRBJ2-7; 9 bases line up with TRBD1. The trim removed 5 bases at V and 5 bases at J, leaving 7 bases unmatched. The CDR3 is 14 residues long. CDR3 coding DNA: TGTGCCAGCAGTCGGGACAGGGTGACCGACGAGCAGTACTTC. Amino acid sequence: CASSRDRVTDEQYF.

This clonotype was counted at least ten times. The chain employs TRBV28 and TRBJ1-2, with 7 bases lining up with TRBD1. The V gene's germline CDR1 is MDHEN and CDR2 SYDVKM. The trim removed 3 bases at V and 5 bases at J, leaving 6 bases unmatched. The CDR3 extends over 14 amino acids. CDR3 protein: CASSFKDRMYGYTF. The CDR3 nucleotides read TGTGCCAGCAGTTTTAAGGACAGGATGTATGGCTACACCTTC.

This clonotype was observed at least ten times. Relative to the germline gene, one junction end is altered; a read error may explain this. The J gene is TRBJ1-2, the V gene TRBV6-4, with D possibly TRBD1 on 6 matching bases. There are 15 residues in the CDR3. Per germline, CDR1 MRHNA and CDR2 SNTAGT. The CDR3 DNA sequence: TGTGCCAGCGGTGATGCACAGGGAGTCTCCTCCGACTACACCTTC. Amino acids: CASGDAQGVSSDYTF.

This clonotype was observed many times. The rearrangement uses TRBV20-1 and TRBJ1-1; D might be TRBD1 (6 bases). The CDR3 has 13 amino acids. Per germline, CDR1 DFQATT and CDR2 SNEGSKA (reference sequence). Trimming stripped 4 bases from V and 1 base from J, with 10 bases between. The CDR3: CSATGVKNTEAFF. In DNA, the CDR3 is TGCAGTGCTACAGGGGTCAAGAACACTGAAGCTTTCTTT.

This clonotype was counted many times. J is TRBJ1-1 and V is TRBV20-1; D gene uncertain. CDR1 and CDR2 (germline): DFQATT, SNEGSKA (reference sequence). CDR3 size: 16 residues. V lost 3 bases and J lost 1, with 18 bases in between. The CDR3 sequence: CSASHLPPSANTEAFF. CDR3 coding DNA: TGCAGTGCTAGCCACTTACCCCCATCTGCGAACACTGAAGCTTTCTTT.

This clonotype was counted ten times or more. The CDR3 protein is CASSASGGAIYEQYF. In DNA, the CDR3 is TGTGCCAGCAGCGCTTCAGGGGGTGCCATCTACGAGCAGTACTTC. This chain links TRBV9 with TRBJ2-7; TRBD1 agrees at 7 bases. The V gene's germline CDR1 is SGDLS and CDR2 YYNGEE. The junction had 9 bases not matched to a gene; V was cut back by 3 bases and J by 3 bases. The CDR3 loop spans 15 amino acids.

There are many counts of this clonotype. The chain joins TRBV9 to TRBJ2-3, with D possibly TRBD1 on 5 matching bases. V was trimmed by 5 bases and J by 0 bases, leaving 16 bases between them. Germline values: CDR1 SGDLS, CDR2 YYNGEE. This CDR3 has 16 amino acids. DNA for the CDR3: TGTGCCAGCAGTTCTCGACAGCCCTCTAGCACAGATACGCAGTATTTT. Protein: CASSSRQPSSTDTQYF.

In its sample, this clonotype was seen many times. J is TRBJ2-7 and V is TRBV23-1; D is uncertain. TRBV23-1 counts as an open reading frame of uncertain function. With 2 bases removed from V and 0 bases from J, the gap between germline ends came to 11 bases. This CDR3 is 15 amino acids long. CDR3 DNA sequence: TGCGCCAGCAGTCAAAATAACGGGCACTCCTACGAGCAGTACTTC. Amino acid sequence: CASSQNNGHSYEQYF.

This clonotype was recorded at least ten times. V and J are TRBV19 and TRBJ2-7; D might be TRBD1 (5 bases). Trimming stripped 9 bases from V and 5 bases from J, with 8 bases between. Germline-derived CDR1 and CDR2 are LNHDA and SQIVND (reference sequence). The CDR3 consists of 10 residues. The CDR3: CARPGNEQYF. The DNA for the CDR3 is TGTGCCAGGCCAGGGAACGAGCAGTACTTC.

This clonotype was detected only a few times. The chain is built from TRBV2 and TRBJ2-2, with D uncertain. The CDR3 has 14 amino acids. The V gene lost 11 bases and the J gene lost 0 bases, with 13 bases spanning the gap. The V gene's germline CDR1 is SNHLY and CDR2 FYNNEI. The chain's CDR3 is CAAKLAPNTGELFF. The CDR3 DNA follows: TGTGCCGCGAAATTGGCCCCGAACACCGGGGAGCTGTTTTTT.

This clonotype was seen repeatedly, ten times or more. CDR3 amino acids: CATSDPGRDYGYTF. The CDR3 DNA sequence: TGTGCCACCAGTGATCCGGGGAGAGACTATGGCTACACCTTC. This chain connects TRBV24-1 to TRBJ1-2; D is unclear. This CDR3 comprises 14 residues. Deletions cut 3 bases from V and 3 bases from J, with 10 bases between. The V gene's germline CDR1 is KGHDR and CDR2 SFDVKD.

The rearrangement joins TRBV12-3 or TRBV12-4 to TRBJ2-4; 12 positions match TRBD1. The CDR3 runs to 18 residues. V shed 2 bases and J 3 bases; nucleotides not matched to a gene: 8. CDR3: CASSLRGQGARGKNIQYF. CDR3 nucleotide sequence: TGTGCCAGCAGTTTACGGGGACAGGGGGCGCGGGGCAAAAACATTCAGTACTTC.

The sample holds many counts of this clonotype. The rearrangement uses TRBV11-3 and TRBJ1-1, with D perhaps TRBD1 (5 bases). This CDR3 comprises 13 residues. Germline assignment: CDR1 SGHNT and CDR2 YENEEA. Trimming cost V 5 bases and J 8 bases, with 15 bases left between them. The CDR3 nucleotides are TGTGCCAGCAGCCTGGGGGTAGGACCCGAAGCTTTCTTT. This codes for CASSLGVGPEAFF.

This clonotype came up many times. The chain recombines TRBV20-1 with TRBJ2-5, with a possible D match to TRBD2 (5 bases). The CDR3 runs to 13 residues. Trimming left V 0 bases short and J 9 bases short, with 14 bases between. Germline V gives CDR1 DFQATT, CDR2 SNEGSKA (reference sequence). DNA of the CDR3: TGCAGTGCTAGAGATCCACTAGTTGTGGCCCAGTACTTC. It is translated as CSARDPLVVAQYF.

This clonotype was recorded many times. The chain joins TRBV29-1 to TRBJ2-1; 7 bases match TRBD1. Unmatched junction bases numbered 10, after V lost 7 bases and J lost 4 bases. There are 14 residues in the CDR3. CDR1 is SQVTM and CDR2 is ANQGSEA in the germline V gene. In nucleotides, the CDR3 is TGCAGCGCCGCACAGGGACAGAAATACAATGAGCAGTTCTTC. Residues: CSAAQGQKYNEQFF.

This clonotype was seen repeatedly, ten times or more. The chain joins TRBV2 to TRBJ2-2, with TRBD2 as a possible D gene (6 bases). Between the trimmed V and J ends, which lost 8 bases and 1 base, there was a span of 11 bases. The CDR3 sequence is 14 residues long. CDR1 and CDR2 from the germline V gene are SNHLY and FYNNEI. The CDR3 nucleotides are TGTGCCAGCGGTGGAGGGGTGAACACCGGGGAGCTGTTTTTT. Translated, it gives CASGGGVNTGELFF.

This clonotype was observed many times. The chain recombines TRBV3-1 with TRBJ2-1; D uncertain. The length of the CDR3 is 16 residues. Trimming shortened V by 4 bases and J by 0 bases, and 13 bases separated the two germline ends. Looked up from germline, CDR1 is LGHDT and CDR2 is YNNKEL (reference sequence). CDR3 nucleotide sequence: TGTGCCAGCAGCCTCCCCTTAGGACGCTCCTACAATGAGCAGTTCTTC. The encoded protein is CASSLPLGRSYNEQFF.

This clonotype was seen repeatedly, ten times or more. The rearrangement joins TRBV19 to TRBJ2-1; 7 bases are shared with TRBD1. Germline CDR1 is LNHDA and CDR2 is SQIVND (reference sequence). J was trimmed by 2 bases and V by 6 bases; bases with no gene match: 4. This CDR3 spans 14 amino acids. The chain's CDR3 is CASSWDRTYNEQFF. The CDR3 DNA is TGTGCCAGTAGCTGGGACAGAACCTACAATGAGCAGTTCTTC.

The V and J genes are TRBV4-2 and TRBJ2-7; 8 positions agree with TRBD2. The V segment lost 1 base and the J segment 0 bases; nucleotides outside the gene matches: 11. This CDR3 spans 18 amino acids. The V gene's germline CDR1 is LGHNA and CDR2 YNFKEQ. This chain's CDR3 is CASSQVSSGQPPSYEQYF. Here the CDR3 DNA reads TGTGCCAGCAGCCAAGTCTCTAGCGGGCAACCCCCCTCCTACGAGCAGTACTTC.

The table lists this clonotype with many counts. The chain links TRBV12-3 or TRBV12-4 to TRBJ2-3; D unclear. The ends were cut back, 4 bases at V and 4 bases at J, with 9 bases in the middle. CDR3 length: 13 residues. The CDR3, as DNA: TGTGCCAGCAGTTCAGTGGGTCCAGATACGCAGTATTTT. Translating gives CASSSVGPDTQYF.

This clonotype occurred many times. The chain combines TRBV4-1 with TRBJ1-2; 9 bases are a match to TRBD1. The J segment lost 8 bases and the V segment lost 1 base, leaving 11 bases of the junction unmatched. The CDR3 sequence is 16 residues long. The germline V gene encodes CDR1 MGHRA and CDR2 YSYEKL. CDR3 protein: CASSQVGTGMLSGYTF. In DNA, the CDR3 is TGCGCCAGCAGCCAAGTGGGGACAGGGATGTTAAGCGGCTACACCTTC.

In this sample, this clonotype turned up once. One end of the junction fails to match germline, which may point to a read error. CDR3 nucleotides: TGCGGCGTTGGGGCAGGGGATTCACCCCTCCACTTT. Residues: CGVGAGDSPLHF. The rearrangement links TRBV29-1 to TRBJ1-6, with D possibly TRBD1 on 6 matching bases. The CDR3 consists of 12 residues. Germline V gene sequence: CDR1 SQVTM, CDR2 ANQGSEA. The entire variable domain, with the rest obtained from reference TRBV29-1 and TRBJ1-6, is as follows: SAVISQKPSRDICQRGTSLTIQCQVDSQVTMMFWYRQQPGQSLTLIATANQGSEATYESGFVIDKFPISRPNLTFSTLTVSNMSPEDSSIYLCGVGAGDSPLHFGNGTRLTVT.